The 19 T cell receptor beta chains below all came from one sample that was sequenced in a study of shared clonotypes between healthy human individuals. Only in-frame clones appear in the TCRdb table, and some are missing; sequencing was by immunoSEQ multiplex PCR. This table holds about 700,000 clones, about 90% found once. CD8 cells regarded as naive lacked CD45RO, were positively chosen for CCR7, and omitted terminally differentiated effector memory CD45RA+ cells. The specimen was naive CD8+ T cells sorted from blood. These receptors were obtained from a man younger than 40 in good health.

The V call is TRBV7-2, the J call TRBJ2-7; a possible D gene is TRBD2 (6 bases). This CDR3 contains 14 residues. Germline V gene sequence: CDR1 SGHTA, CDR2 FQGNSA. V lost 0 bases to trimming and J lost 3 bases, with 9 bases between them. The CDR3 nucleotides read TGTGCCAGCAGCTTAGCTAGCGGCCACTACGAGCAGTACTTC. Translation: CASSLASGHYEQYF.

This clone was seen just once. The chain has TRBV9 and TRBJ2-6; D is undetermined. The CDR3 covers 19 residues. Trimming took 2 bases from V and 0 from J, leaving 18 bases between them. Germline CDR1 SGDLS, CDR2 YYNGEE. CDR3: CASSVSQERWGSGANVLTF. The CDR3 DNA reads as TGTGCCAGCAGCGTTTCTCAGGAGCGTTGGGGCTCTGGGGCCAACGTCCTGACTTTC.

The chain's CDR3 is CASSIDPGNTGELFF. DNA for the CDR3: TGTGCCAGTAGTATAGATCCAGGGAACACCGGGGAGCTGTTTTTT. The V gene is TRBV19, the J gene TRBJ2-2; D gene uncertain. Looked up from germline, CDR1 is LNHDA and CDR2 is SQIVND (reference sequence). The V end was cut by 0 bases, the J end by 1 base, with 6 bases between. The CDR3 loop spans 15 amino acids.

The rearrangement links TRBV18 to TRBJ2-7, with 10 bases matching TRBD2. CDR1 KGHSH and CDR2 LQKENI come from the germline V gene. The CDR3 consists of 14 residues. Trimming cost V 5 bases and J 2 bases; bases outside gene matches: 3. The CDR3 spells CASSTSGTTYEQYF. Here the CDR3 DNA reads TGTGCCAGCTCAACTAGCGGGACTACCTACGAGCAGTACTTC.

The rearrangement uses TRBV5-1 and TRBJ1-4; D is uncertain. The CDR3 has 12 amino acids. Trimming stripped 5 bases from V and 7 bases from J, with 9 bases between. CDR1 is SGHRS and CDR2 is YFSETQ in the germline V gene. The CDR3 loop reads CASRFYGEKLFF. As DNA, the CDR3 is TGCGCCAGCAGATTCTACGGTGAAAAACTGTTTTTT.

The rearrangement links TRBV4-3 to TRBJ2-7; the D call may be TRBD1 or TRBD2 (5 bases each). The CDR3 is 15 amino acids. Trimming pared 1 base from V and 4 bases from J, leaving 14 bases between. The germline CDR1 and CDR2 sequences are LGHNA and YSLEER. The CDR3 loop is CASSQVWGSGYEQYF. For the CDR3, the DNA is TGCGCCAGCAGCCAAGTCTGGGGCAGCGGATACGAGCAGTACTTC.

CDR3 sequence (DNA): TGTGCCAGCAGCGCTGAGGGAAAACTAAACGGGGAGCTGTTTTTT. It yields the protein CASSAEGKLNGELFF. V gene TRBV13 combines with J gene TRBJ2-2; possible D gene TRBD2, 5 bases. Germline V gene data show CDR1 as PRHDT and CDR2 as FYEKMQ (reference sequence). CDR3 size: 15 residues. V was pared by 5 bases and J by 7 bases, with 17 bases between.

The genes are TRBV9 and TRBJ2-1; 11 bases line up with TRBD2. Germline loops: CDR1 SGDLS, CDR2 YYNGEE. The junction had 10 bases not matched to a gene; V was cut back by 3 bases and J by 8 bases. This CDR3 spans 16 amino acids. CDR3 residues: CASSDLSGRASDEQFF. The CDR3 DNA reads TGTGCCAGCAGCGACCTTAGCGGGAGGGCGTCCGATGAGCAGTTCTTC.

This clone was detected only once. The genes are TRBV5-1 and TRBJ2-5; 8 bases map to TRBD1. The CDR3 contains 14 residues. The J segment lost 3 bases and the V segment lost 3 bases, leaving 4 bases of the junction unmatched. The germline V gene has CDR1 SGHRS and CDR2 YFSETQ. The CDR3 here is CASSSDRVEETQYF. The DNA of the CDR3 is TGCGCCAGCAGCTCGGACAGGGTTGAAGAGACCCAGTACTTC.

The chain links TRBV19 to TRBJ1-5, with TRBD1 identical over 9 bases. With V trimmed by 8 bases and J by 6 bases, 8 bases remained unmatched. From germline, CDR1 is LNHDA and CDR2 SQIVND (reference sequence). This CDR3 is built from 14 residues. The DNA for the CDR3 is TGTGCCAGTGCGGAGGGACAGGGCGTTCAGCCCCAGCATTTT. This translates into CASAEGQGVQPQHF.

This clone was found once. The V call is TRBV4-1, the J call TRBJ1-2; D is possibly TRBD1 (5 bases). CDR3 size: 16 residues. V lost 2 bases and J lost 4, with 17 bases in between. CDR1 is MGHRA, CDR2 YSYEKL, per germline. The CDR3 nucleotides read TGCGCCAGCAGCCAACAACCGGGACCTGACGGCTATGGCTACACCTTC. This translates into CASSQQPGPDGYGYTF.

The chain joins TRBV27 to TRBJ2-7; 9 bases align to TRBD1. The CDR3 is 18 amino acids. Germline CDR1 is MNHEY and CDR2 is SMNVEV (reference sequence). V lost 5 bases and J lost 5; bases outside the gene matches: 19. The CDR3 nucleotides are TGTGCCAGCAGTCATTCGTACGGGACCGGGACAGGGTGGGACGAGCAGTACTTC. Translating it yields CASSHSYGTGTGWDEQYF.

DNA of the CDR3: TGCAGTGCTAGAGAAGGTGCCCAGTACTTC. Translated: CSAREGAQYF. The chain carries TRBV20-1 and TRBJ2-5; no definite D call. The germline gives CDR1 DFQATT, CDR2 SNEGSKA (reference sequence). V shed 0 bases and J shed 9 bases, with 5 bases lying between them. The CDR3 runs 10 residues.

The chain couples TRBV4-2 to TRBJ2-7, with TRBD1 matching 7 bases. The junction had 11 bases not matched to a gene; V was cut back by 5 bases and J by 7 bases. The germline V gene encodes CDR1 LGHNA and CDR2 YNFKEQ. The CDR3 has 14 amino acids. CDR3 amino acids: CASSFRDRVFEQYF. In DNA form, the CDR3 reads TGTGCCAGCAGCTTCCGGGACAGAGTTTTTGAGCAGTACTTC.

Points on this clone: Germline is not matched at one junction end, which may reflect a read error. CDR3 loop: CAINEQDVGNTIYF. As DNA, the CDR3 is TGTGCCATCAATGAGCAGGACGTGGGAAACACCATATATTTT. The genes are TRBV10-3 and TRBJ1-3; the D is unclear. Germline CDR1 and CDR2: ENHRY and SYGVKD. This CDR3 is 14 amino acids long.

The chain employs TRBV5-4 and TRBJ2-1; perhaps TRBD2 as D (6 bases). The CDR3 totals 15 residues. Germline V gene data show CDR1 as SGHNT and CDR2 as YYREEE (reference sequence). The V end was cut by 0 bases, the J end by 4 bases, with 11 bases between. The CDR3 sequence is CASSLAAGSYNEQFF. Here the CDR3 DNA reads TGTGCCAGCAGCTTGGCCGCGGGATCATACAATGAGCAGTTCTTC.

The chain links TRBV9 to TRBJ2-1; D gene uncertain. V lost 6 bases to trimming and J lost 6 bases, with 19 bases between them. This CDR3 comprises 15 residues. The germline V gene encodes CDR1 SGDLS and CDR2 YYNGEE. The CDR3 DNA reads TGTGCCAGCAACCAAGACGGCGCGGTTGTCAATGAGCAGTTCTTC. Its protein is CASNQDGAVVNEQFF.

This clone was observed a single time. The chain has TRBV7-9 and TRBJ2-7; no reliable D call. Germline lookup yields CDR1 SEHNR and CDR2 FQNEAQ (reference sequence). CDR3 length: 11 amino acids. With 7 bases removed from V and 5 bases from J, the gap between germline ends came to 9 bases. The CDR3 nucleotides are TGTGCCAGCACTACTAACGACGAGCAGTACTTC. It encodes CASTTNDEQYF.

The CDR3 nucleotides read TGTGCCAGCAGCCGAACTGGACTGGATGCAGAGACCCAGTACTTC. Its translation is CASSRTGLDAETQYF. The chain is built from TRBV5-7 and TRBJ2-5; TRBD2 is a possible D gene (5 bases). TRBV5-7 is flagged as an ORF with uncertain function. Between the trimmed V and J ends, which lost 4 bases and 4 bases, there was a span of 17 bases. This CDR3 has 15 residues.